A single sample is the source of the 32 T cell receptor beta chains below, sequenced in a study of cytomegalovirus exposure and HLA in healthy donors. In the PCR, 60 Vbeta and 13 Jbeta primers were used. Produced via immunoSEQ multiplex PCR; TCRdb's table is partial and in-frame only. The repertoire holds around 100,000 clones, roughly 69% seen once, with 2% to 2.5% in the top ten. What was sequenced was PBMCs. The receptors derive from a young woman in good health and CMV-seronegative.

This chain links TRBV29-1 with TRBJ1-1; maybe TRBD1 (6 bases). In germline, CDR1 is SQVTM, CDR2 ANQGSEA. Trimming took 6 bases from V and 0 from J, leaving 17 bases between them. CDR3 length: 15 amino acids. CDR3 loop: CSVGGGADMNTEAFF. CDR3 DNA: TGCAGCGTGGGGGGGGGCGCGGACATGAACACTGAAGCTTTCTTT.

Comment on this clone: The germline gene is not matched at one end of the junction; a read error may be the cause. The CDR3 here is CASSADSYGQYF. The DNA for the CDR3 is TGTGCCAGCAGCGCCGACAGCTACGGGCAGTACTTC. The chain links TRBV13 to TRBJ2-7, with a tentative D call TRBD1 (5 bases). Germline V gene lookup returns CDR1 PRHDT and CDR2 FYEKMQ (reference sequence). This CDR3 has 12 amino acids.

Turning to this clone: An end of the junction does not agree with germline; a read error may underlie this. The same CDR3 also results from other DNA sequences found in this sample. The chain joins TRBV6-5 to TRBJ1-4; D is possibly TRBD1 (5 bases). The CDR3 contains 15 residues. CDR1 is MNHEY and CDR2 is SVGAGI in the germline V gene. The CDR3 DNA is TGTGCCAGCAGTTATATCAGACAGCGTAATGAAAAGCTGTTTTTT. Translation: CASSYIRQRNEKLFF.

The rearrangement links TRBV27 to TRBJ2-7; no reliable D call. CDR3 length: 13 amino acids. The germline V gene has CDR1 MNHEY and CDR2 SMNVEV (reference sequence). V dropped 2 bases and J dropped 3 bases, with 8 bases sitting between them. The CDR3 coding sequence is TGTGCCAGCAGTTTAGGCCAGAACTACGAGCAGTACTTC. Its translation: CASSLGQNYEQYF.

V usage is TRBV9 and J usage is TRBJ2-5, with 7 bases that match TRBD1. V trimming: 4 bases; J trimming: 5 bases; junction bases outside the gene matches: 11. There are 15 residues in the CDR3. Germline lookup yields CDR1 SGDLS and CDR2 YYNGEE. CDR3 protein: CASSLGTAWVETQYF. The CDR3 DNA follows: TGTGCCAGCAGCTTGGGGACAGCTTGGGTGGAGACCCAGTACTTC.

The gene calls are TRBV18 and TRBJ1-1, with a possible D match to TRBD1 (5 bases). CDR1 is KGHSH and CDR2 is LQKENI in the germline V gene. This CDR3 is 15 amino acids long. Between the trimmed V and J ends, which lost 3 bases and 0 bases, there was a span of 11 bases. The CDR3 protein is CASSPPGFMNTEAFF. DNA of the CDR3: TGTGCCAGCTCACCTCCAGGGTTCATGAACACTGAAGCTTTCTTT.

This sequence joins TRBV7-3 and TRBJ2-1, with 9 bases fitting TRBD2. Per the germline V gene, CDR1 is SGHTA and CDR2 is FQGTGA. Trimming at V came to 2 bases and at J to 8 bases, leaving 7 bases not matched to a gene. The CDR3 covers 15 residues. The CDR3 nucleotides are TGTGCCAGCAGCTTAGCGGGAGGGCCTTTCGATGAGCAGTTCTTC. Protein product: CASSLAGGPFDEQFF.

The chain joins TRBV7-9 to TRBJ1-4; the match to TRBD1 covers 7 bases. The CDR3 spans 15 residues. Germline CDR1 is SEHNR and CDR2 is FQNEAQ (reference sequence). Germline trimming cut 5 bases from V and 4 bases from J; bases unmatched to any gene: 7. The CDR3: CASSLGQAVNEKLFF. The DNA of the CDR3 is TGTGCCAGCAGCCTCGGACAGGCTGTTAATGAAAAACTGTTTTTT.

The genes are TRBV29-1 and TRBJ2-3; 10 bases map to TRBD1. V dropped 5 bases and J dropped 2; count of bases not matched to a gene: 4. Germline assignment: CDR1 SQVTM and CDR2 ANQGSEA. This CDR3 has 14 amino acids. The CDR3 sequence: CSVRQGANTDTQYF. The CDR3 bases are TGCAGCGTTCGACAGGGGGCCAACACAGATACGCAGTATTTT.

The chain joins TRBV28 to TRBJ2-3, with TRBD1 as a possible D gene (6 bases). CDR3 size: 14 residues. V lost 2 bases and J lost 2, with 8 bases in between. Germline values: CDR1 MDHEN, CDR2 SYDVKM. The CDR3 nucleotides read TGTGCCAGCAGTTTAGGGGGCATCACAGATACGCAGTATTTT. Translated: CASSLGGITDTQYF.

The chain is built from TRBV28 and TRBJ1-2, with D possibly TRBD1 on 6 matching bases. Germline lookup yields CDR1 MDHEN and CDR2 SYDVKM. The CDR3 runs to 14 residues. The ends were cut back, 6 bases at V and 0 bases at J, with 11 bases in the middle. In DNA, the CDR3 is TGTGCCAGCAGCACGGGGACATCTAACTATGGCTACACCTTC. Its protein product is CASSTGTSNYGYTF.

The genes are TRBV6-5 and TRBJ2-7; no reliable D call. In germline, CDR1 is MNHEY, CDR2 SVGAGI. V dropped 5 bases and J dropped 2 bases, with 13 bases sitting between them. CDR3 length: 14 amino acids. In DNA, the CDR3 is TGTGCCAGCAGTACTTCACTCCCACCCTACGAGCAGTACTTC. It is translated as CASSTSLPPYEQYF.

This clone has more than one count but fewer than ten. The CDR3 loop is CASSDSRDKRTEAFF. Here the CDR3 DNA reads TGTGCCAGCAGTGACTCTCGGGACAAAAGGACTGAAGCTTTCTTT. V usage is TRBV2 and J usage is TRBJ1-1; weak D call: TRBD1 (6 bases). Germline CDR1 is SNHLY and CDR2 is FYNNEI. This CDR3 spans 15 amino acids. The V and J ends lost 3 bases and 5 bases respectively, with 16 bases between them.

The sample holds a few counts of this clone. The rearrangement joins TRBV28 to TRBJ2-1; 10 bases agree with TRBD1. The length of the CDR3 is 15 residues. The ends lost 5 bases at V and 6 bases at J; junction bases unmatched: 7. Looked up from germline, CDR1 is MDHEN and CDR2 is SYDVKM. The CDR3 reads CASSPAGQGRNEQFF. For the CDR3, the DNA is TGTGCCAGCAGTCCTGCGGGACAGGGGCGCAATGAGCAGTTCTTC.

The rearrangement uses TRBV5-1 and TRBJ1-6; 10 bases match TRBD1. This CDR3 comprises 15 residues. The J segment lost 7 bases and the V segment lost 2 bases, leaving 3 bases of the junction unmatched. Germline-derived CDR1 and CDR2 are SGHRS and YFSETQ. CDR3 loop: CASSLRQGANSPLHF. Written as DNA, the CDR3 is TGCGCCAGCAGCTTAAGACAGGGGGCAAATTCACCCCTCCACTTT.

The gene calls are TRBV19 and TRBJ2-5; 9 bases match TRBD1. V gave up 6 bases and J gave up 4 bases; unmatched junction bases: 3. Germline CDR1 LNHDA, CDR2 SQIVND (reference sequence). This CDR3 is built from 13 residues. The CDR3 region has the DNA TGTGCCAGTAGAATGACAGGGGGAGAGACCCAGTACTTC. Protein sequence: CASRMTGGETQYF.

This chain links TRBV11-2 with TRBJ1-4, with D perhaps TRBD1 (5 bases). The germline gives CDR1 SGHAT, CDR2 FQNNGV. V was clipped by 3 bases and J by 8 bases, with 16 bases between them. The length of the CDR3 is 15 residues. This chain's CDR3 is CASSLGPQGLEKLFF. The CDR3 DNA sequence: TGTGCCAGCAGCTTGGGGCCCCAGGGACTCGAAAAACTGTTTTTT.

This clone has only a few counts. The CDR3 DNA follows: TGTGCCAGCAGTTACTCAGACAGGGGGCCTTTCAATGAGCAGTTCTTC. Its protein is CASSYSDRGPFNEQFF. The V call is TRBV6-5, the J call TRBJ2-1, with TRBD1 identical over 10 bases. Germline-derived CDR1 and CDR2 are MNHEY and SVGAGI. The CDR3 is 16 amino acids. V trimming: 0 bases; J trimming: 6 bases; junction bases outside the gene matches: 5.

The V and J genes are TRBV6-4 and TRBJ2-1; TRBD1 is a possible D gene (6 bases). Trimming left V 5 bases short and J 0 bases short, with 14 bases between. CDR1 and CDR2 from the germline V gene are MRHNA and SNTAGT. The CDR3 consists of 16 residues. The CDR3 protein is CASSPDRPSSYNEQFF. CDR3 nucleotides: TGTGCCAGCAGTCCTGACAGGCCGAGCTCCTACAATGAGCAGTTCTTC.

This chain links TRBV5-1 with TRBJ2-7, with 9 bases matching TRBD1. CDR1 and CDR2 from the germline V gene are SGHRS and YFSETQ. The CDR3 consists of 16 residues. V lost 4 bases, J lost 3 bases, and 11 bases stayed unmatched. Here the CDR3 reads CASSPTGTGLGYEQYF. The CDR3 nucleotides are TGCGCCAGCAGCCCAACCGGGACAGGGTTAGGCTACGAGCAGTACTTC.

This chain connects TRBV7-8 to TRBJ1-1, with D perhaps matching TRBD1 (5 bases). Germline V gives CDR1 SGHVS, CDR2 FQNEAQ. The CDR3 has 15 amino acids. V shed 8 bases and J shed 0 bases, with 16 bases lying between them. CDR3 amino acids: CASLLGGRVNTEAFF. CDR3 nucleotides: TGTGCCAGCCTCTTAGGAGGCAGGGTGAACACTGAAGCTTTCTTT.

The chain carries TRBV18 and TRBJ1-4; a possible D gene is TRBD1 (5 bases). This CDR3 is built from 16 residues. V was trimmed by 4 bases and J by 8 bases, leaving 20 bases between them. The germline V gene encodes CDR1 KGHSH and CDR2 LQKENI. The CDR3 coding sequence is TGTGCCAGCTCACAGCTACTGACTAGGGGATTGGAAAAACTGTTTTTT. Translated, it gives CASSQLLTRGLEKLFF.

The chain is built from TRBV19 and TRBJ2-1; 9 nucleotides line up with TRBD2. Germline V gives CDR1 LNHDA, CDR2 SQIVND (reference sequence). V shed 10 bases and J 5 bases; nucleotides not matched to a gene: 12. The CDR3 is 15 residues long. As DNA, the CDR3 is TGTGCCACCAAAAAAATGGGCGGGAGGGACAATGAGCAGTTCTTC. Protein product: CATKKMGGRDNEQFF.

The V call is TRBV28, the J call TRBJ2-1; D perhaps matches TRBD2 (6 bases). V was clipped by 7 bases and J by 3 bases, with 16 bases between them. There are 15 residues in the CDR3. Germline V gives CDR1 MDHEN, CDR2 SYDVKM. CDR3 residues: CASTSGVSGYNEQFF. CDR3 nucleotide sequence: TGTGCCAGCACCTCGGGGGTTAGCGGCTACAATGAGCAGTTCTTC.

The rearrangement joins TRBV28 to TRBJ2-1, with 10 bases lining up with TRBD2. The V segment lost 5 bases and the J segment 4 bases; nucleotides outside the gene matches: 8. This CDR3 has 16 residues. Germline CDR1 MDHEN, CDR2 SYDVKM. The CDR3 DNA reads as TGTGCCAGCAGTCCCCTGGGTAGCGGGGGGTACAATGAGCAGTTCTTC. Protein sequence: CASSPLGSGGYNEQFF.

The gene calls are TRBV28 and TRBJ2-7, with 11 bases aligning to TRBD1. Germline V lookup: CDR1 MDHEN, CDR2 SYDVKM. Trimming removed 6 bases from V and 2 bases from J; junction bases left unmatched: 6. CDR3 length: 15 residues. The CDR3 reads CASSLPGQGAYEQYF. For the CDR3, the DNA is TGTGCCAGCAGCCTTCCGGGACAGGGGGCCTACGAGCAGTACTTC.

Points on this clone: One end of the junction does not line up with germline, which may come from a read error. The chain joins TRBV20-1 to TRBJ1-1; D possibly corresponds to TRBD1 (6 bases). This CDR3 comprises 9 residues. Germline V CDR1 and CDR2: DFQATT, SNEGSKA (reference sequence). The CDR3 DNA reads TGCAGTGCTAGAGACAGGGGAGCATTT. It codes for CSARDRGAF.

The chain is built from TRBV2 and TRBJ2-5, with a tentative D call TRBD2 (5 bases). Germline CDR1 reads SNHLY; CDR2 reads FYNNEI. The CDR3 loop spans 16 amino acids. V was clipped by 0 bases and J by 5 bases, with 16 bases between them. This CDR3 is CASSEARAARRETQYF. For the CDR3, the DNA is TGTGCCAGCAGTGAAGCGAGGGCGGCTAGAAGGGAGACCCAGTACTTC.

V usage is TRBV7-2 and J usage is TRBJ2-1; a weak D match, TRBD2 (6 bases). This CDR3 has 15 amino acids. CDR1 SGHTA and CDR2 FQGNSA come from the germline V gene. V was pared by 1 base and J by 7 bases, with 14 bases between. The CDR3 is CASSLVASRGNEQFF. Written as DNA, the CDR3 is TGTGCCAGCAGCTTAGTCGCTAGCCGGGGGAATGAGCAGTTCTTC.

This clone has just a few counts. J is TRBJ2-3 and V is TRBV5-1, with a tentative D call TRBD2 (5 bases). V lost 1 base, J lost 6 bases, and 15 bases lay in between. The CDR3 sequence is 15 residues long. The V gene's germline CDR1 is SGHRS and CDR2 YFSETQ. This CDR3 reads CASSLLGNDFDTQYF. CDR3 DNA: TGCGCCAGCAGCTTGCTCGGGAATGACTTCGATACGCAGTATTTT. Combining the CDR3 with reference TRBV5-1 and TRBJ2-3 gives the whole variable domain KAGVTQTPRYLIKTRGQQVTLSCSPISGHRSVSWYQQTPGQGLQFLFEYFSETQRNKGNFPGRFSGRQFSNSRSEMNVSTLELGDSALYLCASSLLGNDFDTQYFGPGTRLTVL.

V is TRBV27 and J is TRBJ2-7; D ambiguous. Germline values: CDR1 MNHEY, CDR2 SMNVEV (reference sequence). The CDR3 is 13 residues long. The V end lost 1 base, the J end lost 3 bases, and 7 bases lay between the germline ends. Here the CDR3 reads CASSLLQNYEQYF. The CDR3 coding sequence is TGTGCCAGCAGTTTATTACAGAACTACGAGCAGTACTTC.

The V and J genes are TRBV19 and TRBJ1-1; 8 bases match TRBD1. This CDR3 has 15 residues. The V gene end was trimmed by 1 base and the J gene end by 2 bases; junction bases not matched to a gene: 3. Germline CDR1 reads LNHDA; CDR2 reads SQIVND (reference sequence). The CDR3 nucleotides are TGTGCCAGTAGTATAGTGGGGACAGGAAACACTGAAGCTTTCTTT. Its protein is CASSIVGTGNTEAFF.